This section outlines one TCR beta chain sequence together with its context. The antigen is undetermined. This sample stems from a study of T cell responses to AZD1222 COVID-19 vaccine. Measured with immunoSEQ multiplex PCR; TCRdb has only the in-frame clones, and not every one. The sample carries about 110,000 clones, roughly 87% recorded once. Study observations and caveats: No day 14 peak samples; only post-peak repertoires were characterized. Donors, mostly white British, included more females; clonal diversity was possibly underestimated.

The V and J ends lost 6 bases and 9 bases respectively, with 17 bases between them. Germline loops: CDR1 MNHEY, CDR2 SVGEGT. The CDR3 is 13 residues long. This clonotype was sampled from an adult in good health. This rearrangement joins TRBV6-2 or TRBV6-3 to TRBJ2-5, with a weak D call TRBD1 (5 bases). This specimen was peripheral blood, taken on day 0 of AZD1222 vaccination. The CDR3 DNA follows: TGTGCCAGCAGCCCTCCCCCTGCAGGGTCCCAGTACTTC. It is translated as CASSPPPAGSQYF.